The following is a T cell receptor (beta chain) sequence with its context. TCRdb keeps only in-frame clones here, not all; method: immunoSEQ multiplex PCR. The sample contains 210,000 or so clones, over 75% of which appear only once. This specimen comes from a study of blood T cell repertoires in COVID-19. Study summary: Sites across the United States, Italy and Spain contributed samples from acute and convalescent COVID-19. PBMCs, B-cell-depleted T cells, or T cells were the source of the cDNA or gDNA that made up the material.

J gave up 3 bases and V 5 bases, and 4 bases lay outside the gene matches. The germline V gene has CDR1 SGHAT and CDR2 FQNNGV. The length of the CDR3 is 15 residues. Participant age was about 18 to 89 years, and participants resided in fewer than 25 US areas. Participants were placed into cohorts based on the clinical history they reported. The rearrangement uses TRBV11-2 and TRBJ2-7; 13 bases match TRBD2. Source material: PBMCs or T cells enriched from blood (not recorded which). The TCR originated in a young man with acute COVID-19. CDR3 sequence (DNA): TGTGCCAGCAGCCCCGGACTAGCGGGGGTCTACGAGCAGTACTTC. This gives the protein CASSPGLAGVYEQYF.